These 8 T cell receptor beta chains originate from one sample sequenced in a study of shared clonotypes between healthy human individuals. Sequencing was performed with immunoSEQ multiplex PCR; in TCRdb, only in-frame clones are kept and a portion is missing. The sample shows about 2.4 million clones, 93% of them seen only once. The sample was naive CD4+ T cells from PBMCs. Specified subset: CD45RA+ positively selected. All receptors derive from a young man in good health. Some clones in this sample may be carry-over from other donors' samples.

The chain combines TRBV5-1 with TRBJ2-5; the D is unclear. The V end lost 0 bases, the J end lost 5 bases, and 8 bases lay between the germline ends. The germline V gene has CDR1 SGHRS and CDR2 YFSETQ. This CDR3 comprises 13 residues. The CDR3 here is CASSLGSIETQYF. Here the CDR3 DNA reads TGCGCCAGCAGCTTGGGTAGCATCGAGACCCAGTACTTC.

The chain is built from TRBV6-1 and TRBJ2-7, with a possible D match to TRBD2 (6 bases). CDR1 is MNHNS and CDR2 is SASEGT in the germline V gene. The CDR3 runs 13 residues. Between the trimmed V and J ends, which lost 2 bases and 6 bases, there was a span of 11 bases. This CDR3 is CASSEPLGGEQYF. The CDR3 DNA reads TGTGCCAGCAGTGAACCCCTCGGGGGCGAGCAGTACTTC.

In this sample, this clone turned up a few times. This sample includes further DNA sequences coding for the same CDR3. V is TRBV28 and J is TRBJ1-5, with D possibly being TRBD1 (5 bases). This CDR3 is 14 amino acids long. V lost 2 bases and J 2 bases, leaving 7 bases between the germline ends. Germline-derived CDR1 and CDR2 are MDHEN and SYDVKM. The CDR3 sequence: CASSLQGRNQPQHF. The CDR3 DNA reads TGTGCCAGCAGTTTACAGGGCCGCAATCAGCCCCAGCATTTT.

DNA for the CDR3: TGTGCCAGCAGTTTATTTTGGTTGGGGGATCGACTCCGGGCTTTGGATACGCAGTATTTT. As protein: CASSLFWLGDRLRALDTQYF. The V gene is TRBV27, the J gene TRBJ2-3; possibly TRBD1 or TRBD2 for D (5 bases each). Per the germline V gene, CDR1 is MNHEY and CDR2 is SMNVEV (reference sequence). This CDR3 region has 20 residues. V was shortened by 1 base and J by 6 bases, with 29 bases between the two germline ends.

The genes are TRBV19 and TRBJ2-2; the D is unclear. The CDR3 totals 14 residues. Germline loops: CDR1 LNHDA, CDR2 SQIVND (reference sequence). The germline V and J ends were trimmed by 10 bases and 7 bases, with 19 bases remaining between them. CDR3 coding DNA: TGTGCCACAGCTAGGGCACCTAAGATCGGGGAGCTGTTTTTT. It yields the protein CATARAPKIGELFF.

The CDR3 DNA is TGCGCCAGCAGCCTCTTGGGGACCCGAGAGACCCAGTACTTC. Its protein is CASSLLGTRETQYF. The genes are TRBV5-1 and TRBJ2-5; D assignment may be TRBD1 or TRBD2 (5 bases each). CDR1 is SGHRS, CDR2 YFSETQ, per germline. Trimming shortened V by 4 bases and J by 4 bases, and 14 bases separated the two germline ends. This CDR3 is built from 14 residues.

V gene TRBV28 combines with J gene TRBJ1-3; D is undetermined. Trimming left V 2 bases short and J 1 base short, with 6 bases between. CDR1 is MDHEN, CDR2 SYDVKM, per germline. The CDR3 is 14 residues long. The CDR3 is CASSLGFSGNTIYF. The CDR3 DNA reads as TGTGCCAGCAGTTTAGGGTTTTCTGGAAACACCATATATTTT.

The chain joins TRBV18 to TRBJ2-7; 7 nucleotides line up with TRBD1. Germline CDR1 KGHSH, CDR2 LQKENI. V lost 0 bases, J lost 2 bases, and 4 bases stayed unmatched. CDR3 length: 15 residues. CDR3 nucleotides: TGTGCCAGCTCACCACCGGCAACAGGGGCCTACGAGCAGTACTTC. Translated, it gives CASSPPATGAYEQYF.